The 18 T cell receptor beta chains below come from one sample, sequenced in a study of blood T cell repertoires in COVID-19. Produced via immunoSEQ multiplex PCR; TCRdb's table is partial and in-frame only. The sample includes about 160,000 clones, about 85% of them seen just once. The material sequenced was peripheral blood. Source of these receptors: a human donor with acute or convalescent COVID-19. The donor label of this sample is uncertain.

The V call is TRBV3-1 (or the pseudogene TRBV3-2), the J call TRBJ1-5; TRBD1 matches at 8 bases. The V gene end was trimmed by 0 bases and the J gene end by 4 bases; junction bases not matched to a gene: 5. CDR1 is LGHDT and CDR2 is YNNKEL in the germline V gene (reference sequence). The CDR3 totals 16 residues. The chain's CDR3 is CASSQEARGRNQPQHF. The DNA for the CDR3 is TGTGCCAGCAGCCAAGAAGCCAGGGGGCGGAATCAGCCCCAGCATTTT.

This sequence joins TRBV11-2 and TRBJ2-5; TRBD2 matches at 9 bases. The V and J ends lost 2 bases and 5 bases, in that order; junction bases with no gene match: 6. Germline V lookup: CDR1 SGHAT, CDR2 FQNNGV. The CDR3 totals 15 residues. The DNA for the CDR3 is TGTGCCAGCAGCTTATCCACCCTAGCGGGGGAGACCCAGTACTTC. Translated, it gives CASSLSTLAGETQYF.

This chain joins TRBV7-2 and TRBJ2-5; no definite D call. Germline-derived CDR1 and CDR2 are SGHTA and FQGNSA. V shed 1 base and J shed 4 bases, with 19 bases lying between them. CDR3 length: 17 residues. The CDR3 spells CASSLGVSPAFGETQYF. The CDR3 DNA is TGTGCCAGCAGCTTAGGAGTTAGCCCCGCCTTCGGAGAGACCCAGTACTTC.

The chain combines TRBV19 with TRBJ1-6; perhaps TRBD1 as D (6 bases). Germline V CDR1 and CDR2: LNHDA, SQIVND (reference sequence). The CDR3 loop spans 15 amino acids. V was cut by 6 bases and J by 6 bases, with 15 bases left in between. The CDR3: CASRRQENANSPLHF. CDR3 coding DNA: TGTGCCAGTAGAAGACAGGAGAATGCTAATTCACCCCTCCACTTT. Together with reference TRBV19 and TRBJ1-6, the CDR3 gives the full variable domain: DGGITQSPKYLFRKEGQNVTLSCEQNLNHDAMYWYRQDPGQGLRLIYYSQIVNDFQKGDIAEGYSVSREKKESFPLTVTSAQKNPTAFYLCASRRQENANSPLHFGNGTRLTVT.

The V gene is TRBV5-1, the J gene TRBJ1-1, with 8 bases that match TRBD1. The CDR3 spans 15 residues. J gave up 2 bases and V 3 bases, and 6 bases lay outside the gene matches. Germline V CDR1 and CDR2: SGHRS, YFSETQ. The CDR3 sequence: CASSYAGTGNTEAFF. CDR3 DNA: TGCGCCAGCAGCTACGCCGGGACAGGCAACACTGAAGCTTTCTTT.

The chain is built from TRBV18 and TRBJ2-7, with 7 bases fitting TRBD1. This CDR3 has 13 residues. Germline trimming cut 4 bases from V and 5 bases from J; bases unmatched to any gene: 5. Germline CDR1 reads KGHSH; CDR2 reads LQKENI. The CDR3 here is CASSQQGSNEQYF. CDR3 nucleotide sequence: TGTGCCAGCTCACAACAGGGGTCGAACGAGCAGTACTTC.

This clone was seen only once. The chain couples TRBV25-1 to TRBJ1-6; perhaps TRBD1 as D (5 bases). Looked up from germline, CDR1 is MGHDK and CDR2 is SYGVNS. Deletions cut 3 bases from V and 0 bases from J, with 15 bases between. The CDR3 has 18 amino acids. The CDR3 DNA follows: TGTGCCAGCAGTGATGGGTTAAGGGGAAGCTCCTATAATTCACCCCTCCACTTT. Translation gives CASSDGLRGSSYNSPLHF.

The chain uses TRBV27 and TRBJ1-3; no reliable D call. The germline V gene encodes CDR1 MNHEY and CDR2 SMNVEV (reference sequence). V was pared by 5 bases and J by 0 bases, with 8 bases between. The CDR3 extends over 14 amino acids. The CDR3 nucleotides are TGTGCCAGCAGTCCTAATGACTCTGGAAACACCATATATTTT. Its protein is CASSPNDSGNTIYF.

J is TRBJ2-7 and V is TRBV5-6; D gene ambiguous. Germline V gene sequence: CDR1 SGHDT, CDR2 YYEEEE. The CDR3 is made up of 13 amino acids. The V gene lost 2 bases and the J gene lost 9 bases, with 15 bases spanning the gap. CDR3 residues: CASSFGRSQLQYF. CDR3 coding DNA: TGTGCCAGCAGCTTTGGCAGGTCCCAATTGCAGTACTTC.

As to this clone: Other DNA sequences in this sample translate to the same CDR3. The J gene is TRBJ2-2, the V gene TRBV10-1; TRBD1 is a possible D gene (5 bases). The CDR3 is 15 residues long. The germline V gene has CDR1 WNHNN and CDR2 SYGVQD (reference sequence). V was pared by 3 bases and J by 4 bases, with 12 bases between. CDR3 loop: CASSDQGAGTGELFF. The CDR3 DNA reads as TGCGCCAGCAGTGATCAGGGTGCCGGCACCGGGGAGCTGTTTTTT.

This chain uses TRBV11-3 with TRBJ2-1; 8 positions agree with TRBD1. The CDR3 length is 15 residues. V shed 4 bases and J 1 base; nucleotides not matched to a gene: 3. Germline CDR1 SGHNT, CDR2 YENEEA. The CDR3 protein is CASSSGQGSYNEQFF. In nucleotides, the CDR3 is TGTGCCAGCAGCTCCGGACAGGGATCCTACAATGAGCAGTTCTTC.

This clone turned up a few times. The rearrangement uses TRBV9 and TRBJ2-7; TRBD1 matches 8 bases. Germline-derived CDR1 and CDR2 are SGDLS and YYNGEE. Germline trimming cut 4 bases from V and 4 bases from J; bases unmatched to any gene: 7. The CDR3 sequence is 14 residues long. The CDR3 protein is CASSFSDRGYEQYF. DNA for the CDR3: TGTGCCAGCAGCTTCTCCGACAGGGGATACGAGCAGTACTTC.

This clone was picked up one time. The J gene is TRBJ1-1, the V gene TRBV10-3; TRBD1 matches 11 bases. Germline V gene sequence: CDR1 ENHRY, CDR2 SYGVKD. Losses at the gene ends were 7 bases for V and 5 bases for J; bases not matched to a gene: 6. The CDR3 totals 14 residues. The CDR3 bases are TGTGCCATCACCAGGACAGGGGGCAATACTGAAGCTTTCTTT. This sequence encodes CAITRTGGNTEAFF.

This sequence joins TRBV2 and TRBJ2-2; TRBD1 might be the D (6 bases). Germline V gene data show CDR1 as SNHLY and CDR2 as FYNNEI. V lost 1 base and J lost 0, with 6 bases in between. The CDR3 covers 15 residues. The CDR3 loop is CASSEDRANTGELFF. CDR3 DNA sequence: TGTGCCAGCAGTGAAGACAGGGCGAACACCGGGGAGCTGTTTTTT.

This sequence joins TRBV5-1 and TRBJ1-1, with D maybe TRBD1 (5 bases). CDR1 is SGHRS and CDR2 is YFSETQ in the germline V gene. V lost 1 base and J lost 1, with 8 bases in between. The CDR3 loop spans 14 amino acids. The CDR3 DNA reads as TGCGCCAGCAGCTTGCTCACAGGGAACACTGAAGCTTTCTTT. This gives the protein CASSLLTGNTEAFF.

The J gene is TRBJ2-3, the V gene TRBV7-3, with 8 bases aligning to TRBD1. This CDR3 region has 14 residues. Germline V gene sequence: CDR1 SGHTA, CDR2 FQGTGA. After removal of 5 bases from V and 4 bases from J, the junction contained 5 bases not matched to a gene. This CDR3 is CASSADRGPDTQYF. The CDR3 DNA reads as TGTGCCAGCAGCGCCGACAGGGGACCAGATACGCAGTATTTT.

The V gene is TRBV10-3, the J gene TRBJ1-4; TRBD1 agrees at 11 bases. The CDR3 length is 19 residues. J gave up 0 bases and V 4 bases, and 10 bases lay outside the gene matches. Germline V lookup: CDR1 ENHRY, CDR2 SYGVKD. DNA for the CDR3: TGTGCCATCAGTGCCCCGCCGGGACAGGGGGAGACAACTAATGAAAAACTGTTTTTT. Amino acid sequence: CAISAPPGQGETTNEKLFF.

This rearrangement joins TRBV7-3 to TRBJ1-3; D is unresolved. Trimming took 2 bases from V and 8 from J, leaving 13 bases between them. The CDR3 has 14 amino acids. The V gene's germline CDR1 is SGHTA and CDR2 FQGTGA. This chain's CDR3 is CASSLGGIGDTIYF. The CDR3, as DNA: TGTGCCAGCAGCTTAGGAGGGATCGGGGACACCATATATTTT.